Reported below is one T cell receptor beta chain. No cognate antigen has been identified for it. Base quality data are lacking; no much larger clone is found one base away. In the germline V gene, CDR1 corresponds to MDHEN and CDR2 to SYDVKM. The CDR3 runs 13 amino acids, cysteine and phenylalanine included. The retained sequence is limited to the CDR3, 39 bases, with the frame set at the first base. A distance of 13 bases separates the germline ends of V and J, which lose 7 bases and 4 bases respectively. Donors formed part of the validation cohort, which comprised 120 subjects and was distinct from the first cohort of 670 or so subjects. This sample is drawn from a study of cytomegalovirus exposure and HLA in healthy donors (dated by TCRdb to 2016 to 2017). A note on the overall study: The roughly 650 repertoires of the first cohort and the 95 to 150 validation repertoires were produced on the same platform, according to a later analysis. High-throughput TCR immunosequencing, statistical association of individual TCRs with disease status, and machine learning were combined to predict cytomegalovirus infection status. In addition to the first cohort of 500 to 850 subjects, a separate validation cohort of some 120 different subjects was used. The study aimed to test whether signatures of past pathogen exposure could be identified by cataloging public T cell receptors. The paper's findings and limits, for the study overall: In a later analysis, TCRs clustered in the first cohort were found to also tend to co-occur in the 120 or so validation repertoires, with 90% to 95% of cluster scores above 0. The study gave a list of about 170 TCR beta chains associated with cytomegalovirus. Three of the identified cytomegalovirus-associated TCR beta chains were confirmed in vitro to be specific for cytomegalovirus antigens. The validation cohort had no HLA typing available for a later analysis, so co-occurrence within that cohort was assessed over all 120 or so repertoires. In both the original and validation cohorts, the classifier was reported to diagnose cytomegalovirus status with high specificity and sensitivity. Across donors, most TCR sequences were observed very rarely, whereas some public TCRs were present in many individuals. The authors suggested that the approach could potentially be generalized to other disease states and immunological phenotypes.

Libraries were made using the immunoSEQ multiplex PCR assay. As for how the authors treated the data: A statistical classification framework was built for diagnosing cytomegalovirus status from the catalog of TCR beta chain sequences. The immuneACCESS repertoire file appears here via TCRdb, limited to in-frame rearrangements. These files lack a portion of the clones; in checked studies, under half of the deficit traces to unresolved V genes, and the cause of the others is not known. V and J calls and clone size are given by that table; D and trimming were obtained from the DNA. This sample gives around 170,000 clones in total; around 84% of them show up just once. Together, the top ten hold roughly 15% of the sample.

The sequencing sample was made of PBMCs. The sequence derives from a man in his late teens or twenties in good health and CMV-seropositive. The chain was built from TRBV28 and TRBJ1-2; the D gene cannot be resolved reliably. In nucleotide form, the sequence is TGTGCCAGCATCACCACCGGAGCCTATGGCTACACCTTC. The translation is CASITTGAYGYTF.